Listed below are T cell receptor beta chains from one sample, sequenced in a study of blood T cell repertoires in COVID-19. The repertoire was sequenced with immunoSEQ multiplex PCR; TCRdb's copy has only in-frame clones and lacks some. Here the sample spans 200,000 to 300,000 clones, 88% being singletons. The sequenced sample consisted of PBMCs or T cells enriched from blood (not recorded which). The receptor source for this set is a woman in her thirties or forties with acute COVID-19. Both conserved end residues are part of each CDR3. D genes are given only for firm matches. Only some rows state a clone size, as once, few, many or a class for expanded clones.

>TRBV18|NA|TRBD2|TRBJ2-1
CASQQTSGPYNEQFF
TGTGCCAGCCAACAGACTAGCGGGCCCTACAATGAGCAGTTCTTC
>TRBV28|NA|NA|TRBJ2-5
CASSLGIRGQQETQYF
TGTGCCAGCAGTTTAGGGATCCGGGGTCAGCAAGAGACCCAGTACTTC
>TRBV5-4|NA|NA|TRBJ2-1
CASSASWSEQFF
TGTGCCAGCAGCGCCTCTTGGAGTGAGCAGTTCTTC
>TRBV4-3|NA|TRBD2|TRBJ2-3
CASSQGLRLAGEVDTQYF
TGCGCCAGCAGCCAAGGCCTTCGACTAGCGGGGGAGGTGGATACGCAGTATTTT
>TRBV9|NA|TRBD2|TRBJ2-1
CASSVEGGRSYNEQFF
TGTGCCAGCAGCGTAGAGGGCGGGAGATCCTACAATGAGCAGTTCTTC
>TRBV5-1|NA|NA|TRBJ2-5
CASSLAPLSFQETQYF
TGCGCCAGCAGCTTGGCCCCTCTAAGCTTCCAAGAGACCCAGTACTTC
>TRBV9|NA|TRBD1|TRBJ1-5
CASSTRTGRSNQPQHF
TGTGCCAGCAGCACCCGGACAGGGCGTAGCAATCAGCCCCAGCATTTT
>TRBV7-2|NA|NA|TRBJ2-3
CASSRNGGPLTQYF
TGTGCCAGCAGTCGTAACGGGGGGCCCCTTACGCAGTATTTT
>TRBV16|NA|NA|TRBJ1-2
CASSQSTSPRNYGYTF
TGTGCCAGCAGCCAATCCACATCTCCACGTAACTATGGCTACACCTTC
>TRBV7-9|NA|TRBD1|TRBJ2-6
CASSALRDRISGANVLTF
TGTGCCAGCAGCGCGCTACGGGACAGAATCTCTGGGGCCAACGTCCTGACTTTC
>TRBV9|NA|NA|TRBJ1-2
CASSGQGFGGYTF
TGTGCCAGCAGCGGCCAGGGGTTTGGTGGCTACACCTTC
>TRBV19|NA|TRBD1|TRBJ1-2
CASRWGQNYGYTF
TGTGCCAGTAGGTGGGGACAGAACTATGGCTACACCTTC
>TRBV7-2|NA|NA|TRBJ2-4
CASSWPGDNLAKNIQYF
TGTGCCAGCAGCTGGCCCGGGGACAACTTAGCCAAAAACATTCAGTACTTC
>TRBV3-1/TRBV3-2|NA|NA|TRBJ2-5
CASSRGAFRETQYF
TGTGCCAGCAGCCGCGGGGCCTTTAGGGAGACCCAGTACTTC
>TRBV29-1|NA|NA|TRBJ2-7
CSARIASEQYF
TGCAGCGCCCGGATCGCTAGCGAGCAGTACTTC
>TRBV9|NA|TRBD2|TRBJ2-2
CASSVTAGESGELFF
TGTGCCAGCAGCGTAACAGCGGGGGAGTCCGGGGAGCTGTTTTTT
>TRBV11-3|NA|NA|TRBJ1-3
CASSFGRALGNTIYF
TGTGCCAGCAGCTTTGGGCGAGCTCTCGGAAACACCATATATTTT
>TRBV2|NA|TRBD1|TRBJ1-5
CASRRDRGSHQPQHF
TGTGCCAGCAGAAGGGACAGGGGGAGTCATCAGCCCCAGCATTTT
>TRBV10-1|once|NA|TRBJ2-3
CASSGLRSPSTDTQYF
TGCGCCAGCAGCGGACTTCGATCCCCGTCCACAGATACGCAGTATTTT
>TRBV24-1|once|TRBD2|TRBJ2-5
CATSRTSGVQETQYF
TGTGCCACCAGCCGGACTAGCGGGGTCCAAGAGACCCAGTACTTC
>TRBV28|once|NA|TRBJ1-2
CASSSLVLKGYTF
TGTGCCAGCAGTTCGTTGGTACTCAAGGGCTACACCTTC
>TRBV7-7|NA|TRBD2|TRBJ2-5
CASGTDSGKTQYF
TGTGCTAGCGGGACGGACAGCGGAAAGACCCAGTACTTC
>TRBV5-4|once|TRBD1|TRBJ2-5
CASSVSPNRGPVQETQYF
TGTGCCAGCAGCGTATCCCCCAACAGGGGACCCGTCCAAGAGACCCAGTACTTC
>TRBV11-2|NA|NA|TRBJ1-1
CASSLAGRHTEAFF
TGTGCCAGCAGCTTGGCGGGGCGGCACACTGAAGCTTTCTTT
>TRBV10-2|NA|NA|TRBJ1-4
CASKGLNEKLFF
TGCGCCAGCAAGGGGCTTAATGAAAAACTGTTTTTT
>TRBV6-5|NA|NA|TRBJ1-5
CAIAQGPRQPQHF
TGTGCCATCGCCCAGGGGCCAAGACAGCCCCAGCATTTT
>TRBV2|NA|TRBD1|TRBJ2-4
CASSRDRVNIQYF
TGTGCCAGCAGTCGGGACAGGGTTAACATTCAGTACTTC
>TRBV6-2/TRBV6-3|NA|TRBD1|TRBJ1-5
CASSYVGQGAYQPQHF
TGTGCCAGCAGTTACGTTGGACAGGGGGCATATCAGCCCCAGCATTTT
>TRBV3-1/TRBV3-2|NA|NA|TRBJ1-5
CASSQARLINQPQHF
TGTGCCAGCAGCCAAGCTCGGTTAATCAATCAGCCCCAGCATTTT
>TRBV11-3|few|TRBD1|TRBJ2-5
CASSPGTGSGETQYF
TGTGCCAGCAGCCCGGGGACAGGGAGTGGGGAGACCCAGTACTTC
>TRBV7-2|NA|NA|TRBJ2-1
CASSFGGIPSYNEQFF
TGTGCCAGCAGCTTTGGCGGGATTCCCTCCTACAATGAGCAGTTCTTC
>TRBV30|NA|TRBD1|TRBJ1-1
CAWSPTGGSEAFF
TGTGCCTGGAGTCCGACAGGGGGTTCTGAAGCTTTCTTT
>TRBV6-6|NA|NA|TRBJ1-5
CASSYGLVGEPQHF
TGTGCCAGCAGTTACGGGTTGGTAGGAGAGCCCCAGCATTTT
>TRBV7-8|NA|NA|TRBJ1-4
CASSLWRSNEKLFF
TGTGCCAGCAGCTTGTGGAGATCAAATGAAAAACTGTTTTTT
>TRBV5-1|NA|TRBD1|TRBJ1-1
CASSLGQGLTTEAFF
TGCGCCAGCAGCTTGGGACAGGGTCTAACCACTGAAGCTTTCTTT
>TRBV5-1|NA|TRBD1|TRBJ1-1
CASSLGSGGAFTEAFF
TGCGCCAGCAGCTTGGGGTCAGGGGGCGCGTTCACTGAAGCTTTCTTT
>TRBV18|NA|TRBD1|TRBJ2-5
CASSGQAKETQYF
TGTGCCAGCTCCGGACAGGCGAAAGAGACCCAGTACTTC